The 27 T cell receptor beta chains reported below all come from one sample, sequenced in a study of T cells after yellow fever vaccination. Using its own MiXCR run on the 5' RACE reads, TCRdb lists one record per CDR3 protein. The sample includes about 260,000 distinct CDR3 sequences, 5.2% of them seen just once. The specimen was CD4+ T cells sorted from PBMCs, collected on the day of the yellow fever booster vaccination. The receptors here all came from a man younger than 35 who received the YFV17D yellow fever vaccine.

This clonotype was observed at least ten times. The CDR3 region has the DNA TGTGCCAGCAGGGGTAACAGGGCCGAGTATGAAAAACTGTTTTTT. Translated, it gives CASRGNRAEYEKLFF. The chain joins TRBV6-6 to TRBJ1-4; perhaps TRBD1 as D (6 bases). The CDR3 totals 15 residues. CDR1 and CDR2 (germline): MNHNY, SVGAGI (reference sequence). The V end was cut by 6 bases, the J end by 6 bases, with 17 bases between.

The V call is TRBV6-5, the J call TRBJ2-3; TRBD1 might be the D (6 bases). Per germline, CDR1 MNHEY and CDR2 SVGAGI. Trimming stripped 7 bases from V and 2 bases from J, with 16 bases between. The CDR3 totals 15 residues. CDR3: CASTKGGPYTDTQYF. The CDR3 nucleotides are TGTGCCAGCACTAAAGGGGGTCCTTACACAGATACGCAGTATTTT.

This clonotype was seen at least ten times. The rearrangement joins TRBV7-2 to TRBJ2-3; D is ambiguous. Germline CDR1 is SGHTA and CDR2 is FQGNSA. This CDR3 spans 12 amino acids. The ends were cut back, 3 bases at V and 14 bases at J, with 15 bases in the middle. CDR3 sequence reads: CASSFYGRSPYF. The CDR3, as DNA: TGTGCCAGCAGCTTTTATGGGCGGTCACCGTATTTT.

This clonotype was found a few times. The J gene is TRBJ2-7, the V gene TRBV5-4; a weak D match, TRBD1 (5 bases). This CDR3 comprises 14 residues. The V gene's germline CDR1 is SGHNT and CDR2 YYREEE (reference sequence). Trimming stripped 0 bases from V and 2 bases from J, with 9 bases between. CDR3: CASSLEGRTYEQYF. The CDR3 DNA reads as TGTGCCAGCAGCTTGGAGGGGCGCACCTACGAGCAGTACTTC.

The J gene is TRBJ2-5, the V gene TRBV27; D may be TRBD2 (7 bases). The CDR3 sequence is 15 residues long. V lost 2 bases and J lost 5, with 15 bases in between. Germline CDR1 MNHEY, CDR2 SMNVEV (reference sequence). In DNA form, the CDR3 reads TGTGCCAGCAGTTTAAGGGGGGGGCGCTGGGAGACCCAGTACTTC. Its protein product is CASSLRGGRWETQYF.

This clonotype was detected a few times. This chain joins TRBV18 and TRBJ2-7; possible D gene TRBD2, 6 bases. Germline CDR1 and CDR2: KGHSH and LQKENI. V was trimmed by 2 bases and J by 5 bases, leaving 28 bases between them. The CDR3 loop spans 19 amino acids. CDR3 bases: TGTGCCAGCTCACCAGGTCTACGAGAGGGACTCGGATATAGTAACGAGCAGTACTTC. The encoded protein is CASSPGLREGLGYSNEQYF.

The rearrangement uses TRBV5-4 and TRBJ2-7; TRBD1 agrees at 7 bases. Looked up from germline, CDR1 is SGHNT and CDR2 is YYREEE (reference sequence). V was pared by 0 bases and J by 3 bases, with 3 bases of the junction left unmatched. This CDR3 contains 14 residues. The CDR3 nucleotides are TGTGCCAGCAGCTTGGATCCAGGGGGCTACGAGCAGTACGTC. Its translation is CASSLDPGGYEQYV.

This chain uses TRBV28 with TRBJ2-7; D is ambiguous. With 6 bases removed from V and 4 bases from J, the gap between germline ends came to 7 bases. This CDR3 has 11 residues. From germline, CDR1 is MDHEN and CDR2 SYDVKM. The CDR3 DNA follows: TGTGCCAGCAGCCCCGGGTACGAGCAGTACGTC. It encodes CASSPGYEQYV.

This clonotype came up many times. CDR3 nucleotide sequence: TGCAGTCAACGCGCGGGGGTCACAGATACGCAGTATTTT. It yields the protein CSQRAGVTDTQYF. The chain combines TRBV20-1 with TRBJ2-3; 7 bases map to TRBD2. This CDR3 has 13 amino acids. V gave up 8 bases and J gave up 2 bases; unmatched junction bases: 7. The germline V gene has CDR1 DFQATT and CDR2 SNEGSKA (reference sequence).

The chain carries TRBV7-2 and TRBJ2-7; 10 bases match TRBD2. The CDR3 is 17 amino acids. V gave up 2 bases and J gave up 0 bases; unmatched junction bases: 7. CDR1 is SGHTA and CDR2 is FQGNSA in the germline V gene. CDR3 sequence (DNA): TGTGCCAGCAGCTTATCTAGCGGGGGCGCGAGCTCCTACGAGCAGTACTTC. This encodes CASSLSSGGASSYEQYF.

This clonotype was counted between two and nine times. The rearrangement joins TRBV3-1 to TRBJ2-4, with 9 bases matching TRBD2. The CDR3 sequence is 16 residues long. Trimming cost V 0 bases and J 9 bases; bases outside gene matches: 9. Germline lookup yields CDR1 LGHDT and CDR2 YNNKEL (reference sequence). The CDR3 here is CASSQDTAGGRRIQYF. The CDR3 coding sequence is TGTGCCAGCAGCCAAGATACGGCGGGGGGGCGTCGCATTCAGTACTTC.

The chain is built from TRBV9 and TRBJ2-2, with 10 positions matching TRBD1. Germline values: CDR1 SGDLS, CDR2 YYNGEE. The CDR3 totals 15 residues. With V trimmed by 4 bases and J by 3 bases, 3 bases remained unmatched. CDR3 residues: CASSQGQGHTGELFF. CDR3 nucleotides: TGTGCCAGCAGCCAGGGACAGGGGCACACCGGGGAGCTGTTTTTT.

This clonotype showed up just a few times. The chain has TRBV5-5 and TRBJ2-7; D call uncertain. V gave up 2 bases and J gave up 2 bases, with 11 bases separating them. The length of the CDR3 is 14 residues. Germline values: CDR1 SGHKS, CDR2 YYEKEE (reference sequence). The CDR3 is CASSFDGSPYEQYV. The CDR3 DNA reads TGTGCCAGCAGCTTTGATGGTTCGCCCTACGAGCAGTACGTC.

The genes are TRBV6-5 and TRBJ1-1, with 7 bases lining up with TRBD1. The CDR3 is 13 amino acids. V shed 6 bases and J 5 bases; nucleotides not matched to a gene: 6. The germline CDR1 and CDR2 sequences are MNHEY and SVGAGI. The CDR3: CASSPRGLTEAFF. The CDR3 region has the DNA TGTGCCAGCAGCCCGAGGGGGCTAACTGAAGCTTTCTTT.

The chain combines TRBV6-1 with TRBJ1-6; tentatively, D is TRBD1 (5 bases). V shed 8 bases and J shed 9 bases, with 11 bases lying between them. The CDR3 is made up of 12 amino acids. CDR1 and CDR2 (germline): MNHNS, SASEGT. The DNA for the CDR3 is TGTGCCAGCGAAGGGAGGGGTTCACCCCTCCACTTT. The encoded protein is CASEGRGSPLHF.

The CDR3 spells CASSPTAGEVTEAFF. The CDR3 nucleotides are TGTGCCAGCTCACCTACAGCAGGAGAGGTCACTGAAGCTTTCTTT. The chain recombines TRBV18 with TRBJ1-1; D ambiguous. This CDR3 is built from 15 residues. Per germline, CDR1 KGHSH and CDR2 LQKENI. V was cut by 3 bases and J by 4 bases, with 15 bases left in between.

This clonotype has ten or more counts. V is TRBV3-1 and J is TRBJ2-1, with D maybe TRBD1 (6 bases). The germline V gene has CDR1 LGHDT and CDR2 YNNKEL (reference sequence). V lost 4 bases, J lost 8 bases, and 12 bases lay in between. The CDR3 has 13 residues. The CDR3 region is CASSLRGLDEQFF. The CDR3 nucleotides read TGTGCCAGCAGCCTTAGGGGGTTGGATGAGCAGTTCTTC.

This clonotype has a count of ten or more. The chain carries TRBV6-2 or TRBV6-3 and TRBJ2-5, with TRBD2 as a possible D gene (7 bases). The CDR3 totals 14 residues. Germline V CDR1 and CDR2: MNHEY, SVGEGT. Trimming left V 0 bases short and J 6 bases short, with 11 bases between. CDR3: CASSYSGGPQTQYF. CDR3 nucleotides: TGTGCCAGCAGTTACTCGGGGGGGCCGCAGACCCAGTACTTC.

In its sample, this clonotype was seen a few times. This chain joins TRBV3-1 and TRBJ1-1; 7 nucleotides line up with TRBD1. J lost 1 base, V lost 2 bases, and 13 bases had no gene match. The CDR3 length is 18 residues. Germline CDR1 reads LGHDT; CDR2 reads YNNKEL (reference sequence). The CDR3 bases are TGTGCCAGCAGCCAACAACTATCCAAGACAGGGAGGAACACTGAAGCTTTCTTT. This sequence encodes CASSQQLSKTGRNTEAFF.

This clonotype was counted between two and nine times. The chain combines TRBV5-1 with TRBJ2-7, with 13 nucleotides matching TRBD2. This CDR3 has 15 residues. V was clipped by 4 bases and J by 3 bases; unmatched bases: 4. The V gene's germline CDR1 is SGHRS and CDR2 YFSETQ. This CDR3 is CASSRGLAGDYEQYF. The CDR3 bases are TGCGCCAGCAGCCGTGGACTAGCGGGGGACTACGAGCAGTACTTC.

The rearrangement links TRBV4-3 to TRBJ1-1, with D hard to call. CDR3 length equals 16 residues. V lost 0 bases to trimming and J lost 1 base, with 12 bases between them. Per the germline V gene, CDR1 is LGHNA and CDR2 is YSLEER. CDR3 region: CASSQDPAGENTEAFF. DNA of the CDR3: TGCGCCAGCAGCCAAGATCCGGCAGGAGAGAACACTGAAGCTTTCTTT.

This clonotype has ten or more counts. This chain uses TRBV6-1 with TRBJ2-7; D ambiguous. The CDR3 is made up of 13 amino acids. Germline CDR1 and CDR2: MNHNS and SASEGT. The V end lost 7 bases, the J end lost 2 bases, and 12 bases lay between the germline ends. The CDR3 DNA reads TGTGCCAGCAACAGCCCGGCCACCTACGAGCAGTACGTC. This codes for CASNSPATYEQYV.

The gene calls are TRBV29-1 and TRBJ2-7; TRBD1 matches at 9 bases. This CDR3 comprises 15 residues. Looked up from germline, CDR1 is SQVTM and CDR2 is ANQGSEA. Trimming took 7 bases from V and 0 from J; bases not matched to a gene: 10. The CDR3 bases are TGCAGCGGATCCCTCGGGACAGGGAGCTCCTACGAGCAGTACTTC. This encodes CSGSLGTGSSYEQYF.

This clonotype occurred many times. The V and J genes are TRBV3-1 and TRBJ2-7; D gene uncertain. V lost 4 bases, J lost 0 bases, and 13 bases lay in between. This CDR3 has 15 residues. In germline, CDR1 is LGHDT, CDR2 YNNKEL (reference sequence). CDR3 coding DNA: TGTGCCAGCAGCCTCGGCCCTCAAAGCTCCTACGAGCAGTACTTC. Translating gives CASSLGPQSSYEQYF.

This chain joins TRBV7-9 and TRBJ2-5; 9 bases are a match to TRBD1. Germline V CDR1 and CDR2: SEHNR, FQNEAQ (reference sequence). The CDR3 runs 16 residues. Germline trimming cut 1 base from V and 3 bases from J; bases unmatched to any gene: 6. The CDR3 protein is CASSLGGGDREETQYF. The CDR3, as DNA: TGTGCCAGCAGCTTAGGAGGCGGGGACAGGGAAGAGACCCAGTACTTC.

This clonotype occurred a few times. This CDR3 reads CSARSGSMNTEAFF. In nucleotides, the CDR3 is TGCAGTGCTAGATCGGGCAGTATGAACACTGAAGCTTTCTTT. The chain recombines TRBV20-1 with TRBJ1-1; the D is unclear. This CDR3 comprises 14 residues. Looked up from germline, CDR1 is DFQATT and CDR2 is SNEGSKA (reference sequence). V shed 2 bases and J shed 0 bases, with 10 bases lying between them.

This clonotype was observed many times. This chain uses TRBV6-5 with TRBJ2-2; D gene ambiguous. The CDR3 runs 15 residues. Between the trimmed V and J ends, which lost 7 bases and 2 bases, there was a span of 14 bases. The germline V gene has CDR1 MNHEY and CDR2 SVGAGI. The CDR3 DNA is TGTGCCAGCACCCAAAGGATGTATAACACCGGGGAGCTGTTTTTT. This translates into CASTQRMYNTGELFF.